The 13 T cell receptor beta chains presented below share a single source sample, sequenced in a study of cytotoxic CD8 clonotypes in ibrutinib-treated CLL. Data came from immunoSEQ multiplex PCR; TCRdb stores just in-frame clones and leaves some out. The table includes some 76,000 clones, 70% to 90% detected once. The sequencing here drew on PBMCs, taken after 24 months of ibrutinib treatment. All receptors derive from a human donor with chronic lymphocytic leukemia.

V and J are TRBV6-7 and TRBJ2-4; a possible D gene is TRBD2 (7 bases). TRBV6-7 is designated an ORF whose function remains uncertain. Trimming left V 2 bases short and J 11 bases short, with 22 bases between. CDR3 length: 16 amino acids. Here the CDR3 DNA reads TGTGCCAGCAGTTACAGGCCCGGGGGGCTCCCGGGCGTTCAGTACTTC. Protein sequence: CASSYRPGGLPGVQYF.

The chain uses TRBV6-6 and TRBJ1-5; no clear D. Germline V gives CDR1 MNHNY, CDR2 SVGAGI (reference sequence). Trimming cost V 0 bases and J 2 bases, with 11 bases left between them. This CDR3 is built from 16 residues. The CDR3 bases are TGTGCCAGCAGTTACTCGCAGACGAGCCGCAATCAGCCCCAGCATTTT. Encoded protein: CASSYSQTSRNQPQHF.

CDR3 in DNA: TGTGCCAGCAGTGGGGGGGCGGGCACAGATACGCAGTATTTT. It is translated as CASSGGAGTDTQYF. This chain uses TRBV28 with TRBJ2-3; the D gene is possibly TRBD2 (7 bases). The CDR3 consists of 14 residues. V was trimmed by 5 bases and J by 1 base, leaving 10 bases between them. CDR1 and CDR2 from the germline V gene are MDHEN and SYDVKM.

V and J are TRBV9 and TRBJ2-3; TRBD1 aligns across 8 bases. After removal of 3 bases from V and 2 bases from J, the junction contained 5 bases not matched to a gene. Per germline, CDR1 SGDLS and CDR2 YYNGEE. The CDR3 extends over 15 amino acids. The CDR3 region has the DNA TGTGCCAGCAGCGAGAGGACAGGGACCACAGATACGCAGTATTTT. Translation: CASSERTGTTDTQYF.

In this sample, this clone turned up a few times. The V call is TRBV27, the J call TRBJ2-2; 8 bases match TRBD2. The V segment lost 2 bases and the J segment 1 base; nucleotides outside the gene matches: 9. Looked up from germline, CDR1 is MNHEY and CDR2 is SMNVEV (reference sequence). The CDR3 length is 18 residues. DNA for the CDR3: TGTGCCAGCAGTTTAAACATGGCTAGCGGGCAGAACACCGGGGAGCTGTTTTTT. Encoded protein: CASSLNMASGQNTGELFF.

The rearrangement links TRBV7-9 to TRBJ2-5; 7 bases are shared with TRBD1. The J call is doubtful: the DNA matches TRBJ2-7 better. This CDR3 has 13 amino acids. CDR1 and CDR2 (germline): SEHNR, FQNEAQ (reference sequence). This CDR3 is CASSSKTGTEQYF. In DNA form, the CDR3 reads TGTGCCAGCAGCTCGAAGACAGGGACCGAGCAGTACTTC.

The chain uses TRBV6-6 and TRBJ2-1, with D maybe TRBD2 (6 bases). Germline CDR1 MNHNY, CDR2 SVGAGI (reference sequence). The CDR3 extends over 13 amino acids. The germline V and J ends were trimmed by 6 bases and 6 bases, with 12 bases remaining between them. Here the CDR3 reads CASRAGSGNEQFF. CDR3 bases: TGTGCCAGCAGAGCCGGGAGTGGCAATGAGCAGTTCTTC.

In DNA, the CDR3 is TGTGCCAGCAGTTTATCGCGGTATGGCTACACCTTC. It encodes CASSLSRYGYTF. This chain joins TRBV28 and TRBJ1-2; D unclear. This CDR3 spans 12 amino acids. Germline V gene sequence: CDR1 MDHEN, CDR2 SYDVKM. V was cut by 1 base and J by 5 bases, with 5 bases left in between.

DNA for the CDR3: TGTGCCATCAGTCGGACAGGGGATGATCAGCCCCAGCATTTT. This sequence encodes CAISRTGDDQPQHF. V and J are TRBV10-3 and TRBJ1-5, with 9 bases identical to TRBD1. The CDR3 covers 14 residues. The germline V gene has CDR1 ENHRY and CDR2 SYGVKD. After removal of 5 bases from V and 5 bases from J, the junction contained 4 bases not matched to a gene.

The chain recombines TRBV6-5 with TRBJ2-5; D is unresolved. Germline CDR1 MNHEY, CDR2 SVGAGI. The ends were cut back, 2 bases at V and 5 bases at J, with 9 bases in the middle. The CDR3 is 13 residues long. The CDR3 here is CASSYRVGETQYF. The CDR3 coding sequence is TGTGCCAGCAGTTACAGGGTGGGTGAGACCCAGTACTTC.

The rearrangement uses TRBV6-5 and TRBJ2-7, with D uncertain. This CDR3 spans 13 amino acids. The V and J ends lost 2 bases and 2 bases respectively, with 7 bases between them. The germline V gene encodes CDR1 MNHEY and CDR2 SVGAGI. The CDR3 region is CASSYPGTYEQYF. In nucleotides, the CDR3 is TGTGCCAGCAGTTACCCCGGCACCTACGAGCAGTACTTC.

This clone has only a few counts. The V and J genes are TRBV5-6 and TRBJ1-2; the D gene is possibly TRBD1 (6 bases). With 1 base removed from V and 8 bases from J, the gap between germline ends came to 12 bases. This CDR3 is 13 amino acids long. CDR1 and CDR2 from the germline V gene are SGHDT and YYEEEE. Here the CDR3 DNA reads TGTGCCAGCAGCTTGACAGGGTTCGCAGGCTACACCTTC. This translates into CASSLTGFAGYTF.

The chain's CDR3 is CASSYRAASSQETQYF. In nucleotides, the CDR3 is TGTGCCAGCAGTTACCGAGCGGCGAGTAGTCAAGAGACCCAGTACTTC. The chain carries TRBV6-5 and TRBJ2-5; weak D call: TRBD2 (5 bases). In germline, CDR1 is MNHEY, CDR2 SVGAGI. With 2 bases removed from V and 2 bases from J, the gap between germline ends came to 15 bases. The CDR3 contains 16 residues.